Below, one TCR beta chain is given with its context. Its antigen is not identified. The sample comes from a study of T cells in narcolepsy. Whole-study findings and limits: No autoreactive T cell clone sequences appeared in some memory CD4+ repertoires.

Using immunoSEQ multiplex PCR, the repertoire was profiled, and TCRdb retains in-frame clones only, with some absent. The sample holds roughly 30,000 clones, approximately 80% seen once. Trimming took 5 bases from V and 4 from J, leaving 14 bases between them. CDR3 size: 13 residues. Germline CDR1 and CDR2: SQVTM and ANQGSEA. Material for sequencing was memory (CD45RA-) CD4+ T cells from blood. This chain links TRBV29-1 with TRBJ1-2; the D is unclear. This clonotype was sampled from a human donor in good health. The chain's CDR3 is CSVWHSSSYGYTF. The CDR3 DNA is TGCAGCGTTTGGCATAGTTCCTCCTATGGCTACACCTTC.